This TCR beta chain is drawn from a study of shared clonotypes between healthy human individuals. Study-wide background: Donors had three CD4 naive, three CD4 memory, two CD8 naive and one CD8 memory plate apiece. General study findings and limits: The naive CD4 repertoires of a handful of donors were compared, and 5% to 6.5% of clonotypes were shared.

Each subset's genomic DNA was split evenly across several immunoSEQ plates. Under the authors' procedure: Without quality scores, immunoSEQ junctional reads could not be filtered like full-length reads. Profiling relied on immunoSEQ multiplex PCR, and the TCRdb table lists in-frame clones only, not all of them. The DNA was the basis for D and trimming; V, J and clone size are from that table. Of fewer than 3 million clones listed, 85% to 95% are singletons. The CDR3 runs 14 residues. Germline V gives CDR1 SSHAT, CDR2 FNYEAQ (reference sequence). V lost 5 bases to trimming and J lost 6 bases, with 13 bases between them. As to this clone: What it recognizes is unknown.

The rearrangement uses TRBV7-7 and TRBJ1-4, with D perhaps TRBD1 (5 bases). The sequence derives from a man between 18 and 29 years old in good health. Some clones in this sample may be carry-over from other donors' samples. The sample was naive CD4+ T cells from PBMCs. Subset in this sample: CD45RA+ positively selected. The CDR3 DNA reads as TGTGCCAGCAGCCCAGGGACGGGTGATGAAAAACTGTTTTTT. Its protein is CASSPGTGDEKLFF.